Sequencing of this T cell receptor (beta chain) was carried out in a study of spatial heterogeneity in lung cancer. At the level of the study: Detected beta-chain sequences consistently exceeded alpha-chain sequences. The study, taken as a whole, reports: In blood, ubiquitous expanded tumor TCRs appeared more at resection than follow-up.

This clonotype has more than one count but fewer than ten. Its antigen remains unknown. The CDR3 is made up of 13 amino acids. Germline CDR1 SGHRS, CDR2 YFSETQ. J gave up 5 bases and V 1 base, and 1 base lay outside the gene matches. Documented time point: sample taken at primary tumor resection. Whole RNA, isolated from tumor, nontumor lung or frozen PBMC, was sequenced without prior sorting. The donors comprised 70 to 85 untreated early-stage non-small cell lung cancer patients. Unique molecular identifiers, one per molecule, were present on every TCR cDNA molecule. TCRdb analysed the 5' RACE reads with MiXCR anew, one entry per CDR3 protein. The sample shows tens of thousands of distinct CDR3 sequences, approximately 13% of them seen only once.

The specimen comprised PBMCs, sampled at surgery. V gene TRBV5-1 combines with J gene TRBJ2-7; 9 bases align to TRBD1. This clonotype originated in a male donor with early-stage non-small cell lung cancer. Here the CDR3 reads CASSLTGGDEQYF. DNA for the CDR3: TGCGCCAGCAGCTTGACAGGGGGCGACGAGCAGTACTTC. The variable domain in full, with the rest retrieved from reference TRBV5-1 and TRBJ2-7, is KAGVTQTPRYLIKTRGQQVTLSCSPISGHRSVSWYQQTPGQGLQFLFEYFSETQRNKGNFPGRFSGRQFSNSRSEMNVSTLELGDSALYLCASSLTGGDEQYFGPGTRLTVT.